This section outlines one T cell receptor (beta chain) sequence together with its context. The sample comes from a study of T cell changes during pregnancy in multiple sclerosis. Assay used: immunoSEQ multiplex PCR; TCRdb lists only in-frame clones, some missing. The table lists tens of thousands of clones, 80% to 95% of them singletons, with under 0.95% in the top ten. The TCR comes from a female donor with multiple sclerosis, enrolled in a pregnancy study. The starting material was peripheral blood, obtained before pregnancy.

CDR3 DNA: TGTGCCAGCAGCTTAGGGGAAGGGGGCCCTGAGCAGTTCTTC. Protein: CASSLGEGGPEQFF. The genes are TRBV7-6 and TRBJ2-1, with 7 positions matching TRBD1. Per germline, CDR1 SGHVS and CDR2 FNYEAQ. This CDR3 region has 14 residues. J lost 9 bases, V lost 1 base, and 6 bases had no gene match. The full variable domain, with the rest looked up from reference TRBV7-6 and TRBJ2-1, is GAGVSQSPRYKVTKRGQDVALRCDPISGHVSLYWYRQALGQGPEFLTYFNYEAQQDKSGLPNDRFSAERPEGSISTLTIQRTEQRDSAMYRCASSLGEGGPEQFFGPGTRLTVL.